This T cell receptor (beta chain) was recorded in a study of regulatory T cells in long-lasting Graves disease. Study summary: Patients newly diagnosed with Graves' had been on antithyroid drugs for under 3 months. Findings and limits, study-wide: More public clonotypes were shared by persistent patients (2,741) than by new patients (roughly 930).

Turning to this clonotype: What it binds is not known. This may stem from a read error, because a much larger clone lies one nucleotide away.

Time point of the sample: newly diagnosed GD, antithyroid drugs for less than 3 months. The TCR library was made from RNA that had been extracted from PBMCs in TRIzol. Guidelines of the American Thyroid Association were used to diagnose Graves' disease. Both iRepertoire HTBI primers and Arm-PCR of CDR3 regions were used to build the TCR beta libraries. TCRdb passed the multiplex PCR reads through MiXCR, listing each CDR3 protein once. The data contain hundreds of thousands of distinct CDR3 sequences, about 15% of them singletons. The same data also went into a second study, on T cells in Graves' hyperthyroidism and ophthalmopathy. From that paper: Together with thyroid ultrasound, orbital computed tomography, serum thyroxine and TRAb, clinical symptoms were used for diagnoses.

This receptor was obtained from a woman in her forties with Graves disease. This specimen consisted of peripheral blood mononuclear cells (PBMCs), obtained at new diagnosis, from a patient treated with antithyroid drugs.

The CDR3 loop reads CASSFQAYEQYF. CDR3 sequence (DNA): TGTGCCAGCAGCTTTCAGGCCTACGAGCAGTACTTC. The chain uses TRBV5-6 and TRBJ2-7; the D is unclear. The CDR3 has 12 amino acids. Germline values: CDR1 SGHDT, CDR2 YYEEEE. V dropped 2 bases and J dropped 2 bases, with 5 bases sitting between them.